This T cell receptor beta chain was profiled in a study of T-cell memory formation after mild COVID-19. The table lists this clonotype with a few counts. What it recognizes is unknown. 5'RACE primed from the constant segment yielded TCR alpha and TCR beta cDNA libraries bearing sample barcodes and UMIs. Via MiXCR, TCRdb re-called the 5' RACE reads, giving one row per CDR3 protein. Found here are 200,000 to 300,000 distinct CDR3 sequences, 9.4% of them singletons; the top ten hold around 23%. Trimming removed 3 bases from V and 2 bases from J, with 13 bases in between. The CDR3 runs to 14 residues. Germline-derived CDR1 and CDR2 are DFQATT and SNEGSKA (reference sequence). Points from the study as a whole: Detection of some responders pre-infection suggested pre-existing cross-reactive memory T cells participated. Later expanders leaned CD4+, whereas clones that contracted between day 15 and 85 were balanced CD4/CD8.

The gene calls are TRBV20-1 and TRBJ2-5; no firm D call. Sequenced input: PBMCs or a T cell subset sorted from them (not recorded which). The clonotype originates from a man younger than 30 who had mild COVID-19 (a few samples of this study predate the infection). Cell type and time point are not known. CDR3 in amino acids: CSASTWRTQETQYF. CDR3 coding DNA: TGCAGTGCTAGTACTTGGCGGACGCAAGAGACCCAGTACTTC.